The clone carrying this T cell receptor (beta chain) was detected a few times. The data were obtained in a study of cytomegalovirus exposure and HLA in healthy donors. Primers included in the PCR were 60 Vbeta and 13 Jbeta primers. TCRdb keeps only in-frame clones here, not all; method: immunoSEQ multiplex PCR. The data contain some 110,000 clones, roughly 79% of them singletons. The source material was PBMCs. This TCR derives from a man aged 55-75 years in good health and CMV-seropositive.

In DNA, the CDR3 is TGTGCCAGCAGGGACAGGGGCGATAGAAACACCATATATTTT. Protein product: CASRDRGDRNTIYF. The gene calls are TRBV6-6 and TRBJ1-3; 9 nucleotides line up with TRBD1. The length of the CDR3 is 14 residues. The germline V gene encodes CDR1 MNHNY and CDR2 SVGAGI (reference sequence). Trimming took 6 bases from V and 5 from J; bases not matched to a gene: 5.